Following are 8 T cell receptor beta chains from one sample sequenced in a study of T cell changes during pregnancy in multiple sclerosis. Sequencing was performed with immunoSEQ multiplex PCR; in TCRdb, only in-frame clones are kept and a portion is missing. The table includes fewer than 70,000 clones, roughly nine tenths detected once. The specimen comprised peripheral blood, sampled in the first trimester of pregnancy. These receptors were collected from a female donor with multiple sclerosis, enrolled in a pregnancy study.

The genes are TRBV7-8 and TRBJ1-5; 7 bases map to TRBD1. This CDR3 comprises 15 residues. After removal of 2 bases from V and 3 bases from J, the junction contained 4 bases not matched to a gene. Germline V gene data show CDR1 as SGHVS and CDR2 as FQNEAQ. The CDR3 sequence is CASSLNRGLNQPQHF. For the CDR3, the DNA is TGTGCCAGCAGCTTAAACAGGGGCCTCAATCAGCCCCAGCATTTT.

This rearrangement joins TRBV4-1 to TRBJ2-7; 9 nucleotides line up with TRBD1. The V gene end was trimmed by 3 bases and the J gene end by 2 bases; junction bases not matched to a gene: 5. The CDR3 length is 15 residues. Germline V gives CDR1 MGHRA, CDR2 YSYEKL. This chain's CDR3 is CASSHPGQGTYEQYF. The CDR3 bases are TGCGCCAGCAGCCACCCGGGACAGGGCACCTACGAGCAGTACTTC.

J is TRBJ2-2 and V is TRBV30, with 10 bases matching TRBD2. Losses at the gene ends were 0 bases for V and 6 bases for J; bases not matched to a gene: 4. CDR1 is GTSNPN, CDR2 SVGIG, per germline (reference sequence). This CDR3 region has 15 residues. In DNA, the CDR3 is TGTGCCTGGAGTGTAGGGCTAGCGGGAGCCGGGGAGCTGTTTTTT. Translation gives CAWSVGLAGAGELFF. Combining the CDR3 with reference TRBV30 and TRBJ2-2 gives the whole variable domain SQTIHQWPATLVQPVGSPLSLECTVEGTSNPNLYWYRQAAGRGLQLLFYSVGIGQISSEVPQNLSASRPQDRQFILSSKKLLLSDSGFYLCAWSVGLAGAGELFFGEGSRLTVL.

V usage is TRBV5-5 and J usage is TRBJ2-2; TRBD1 is a possible D gene (6 bases). Germline V gene data show CDR1 as SGHKS and CDR2 as YYEKEE (reference sequence). V shed 4 bases and J shed 3 bases, with 13 bases lying between them. The CDR3 runs to 15 residues. The CDR3 coding sequence is TGTGCCAGCAGCAACCGGGACAAGGACACCGGGGAGCTGTTTTTT. Translation gives CASSNRDKDTGELFF.

This clone came up once. The chain combines TRBV27 with TRBJ1-2; 7 bases fit TRBD1. Trimming removed 6 bases from V and 2 bases from J; junction bases left unmatched: 18. The V gene's germline CDR1 is MNHEY and CDR2 SMNVEV (reference sequence). There are 18 residues in the CDR3. For the CDR3, the DNA is TGTGCCAGCAGGAGAGCCATCAATTATGGGACAGAAAACTATGGCTACACCTTC. Amino acids: CASRRAINYGTENYGYTF.

The chain combines TRBV29-1 with TRBJ2-7, with 9 positions matching TRBD1. CDR1 and CDR2 (germline): SQVTM, ANQGSEA. There are 14 residues in the CDR3. The V segment lost 4 bases and the J segment 4 bases; nucleotides outside the gene matches: 8. The CDR3 here is CSVGTGQGIYEQYF. CDR3 bases: TGCAGCGTTGGGACTGGACAGGGGATATACGAGCAGTACTTC.

This clone was counted a single time. The CDR3 here is CASSERRQPNQPQHF. As DNA, the CDR3 is TGTGCCAGCAGTGAGCGGCGGCAGCCCAATCAGCCCCAGCATTTT. This rearrangement joins TRBV2 to TRBJ1-5, with D uncertain. The germline gives CDR1 SNHLY, CDR2 FYNNEI. The CDR3 covers 15 residues. V lost 3 bases to trimming and J lost 3 bases, with 12 bases between them. The full variable domain, in which reference TRBV2 and TRBJ1-5 provide the parts outside the CDR3, is EPEVTQTPSHQVTQMGQEVILRCVPISNHLYFYWYRQILGQKVEFLVSFYNNEISEKSEIFDDQFSVERPDGSNFTLKIRSTKLEDSAMYFCASSERRQPNQPQHFGDGTRLSIL.

This sequence joins TRBV7-9 and TRBJ2-7; 10 bases are shared with TRBD2. CDR3 length: 16 amino acids. Unmatched junction bases numbered 7, after V lost 1 base and J lost 4 bases. From germline, CDR1 is SEHNR and CDR2 FQNEAQ (reference sequence). CDR3 sequence: CASSLGSGGTTYEQYF. CDR3 coding DNA: TGTGCCAGCAGCTTAGGTAGCGGGGGGACAACATACGAGCAGTACTTC.